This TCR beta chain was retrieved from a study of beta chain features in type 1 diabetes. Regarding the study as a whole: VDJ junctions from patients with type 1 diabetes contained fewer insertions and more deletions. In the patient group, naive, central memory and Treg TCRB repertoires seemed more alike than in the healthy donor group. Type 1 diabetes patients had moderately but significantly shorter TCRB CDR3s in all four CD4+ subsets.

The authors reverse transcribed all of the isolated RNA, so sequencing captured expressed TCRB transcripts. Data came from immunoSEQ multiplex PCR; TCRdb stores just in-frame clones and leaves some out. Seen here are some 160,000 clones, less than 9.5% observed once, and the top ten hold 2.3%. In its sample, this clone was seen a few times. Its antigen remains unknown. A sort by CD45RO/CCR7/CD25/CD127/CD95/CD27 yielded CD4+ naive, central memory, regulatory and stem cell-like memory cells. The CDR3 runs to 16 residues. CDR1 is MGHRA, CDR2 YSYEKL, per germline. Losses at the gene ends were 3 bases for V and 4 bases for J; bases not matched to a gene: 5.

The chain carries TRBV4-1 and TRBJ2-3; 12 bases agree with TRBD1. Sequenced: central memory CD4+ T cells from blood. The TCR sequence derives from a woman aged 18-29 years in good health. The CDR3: CASSQGTGGAADTQYF. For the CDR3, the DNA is TGCGCCAGCAGCCAGGGGACAGGGGGCGCAGCAGATACGCAGTATTTT.